A single sample is the source of the 27 T cell receptor beta chains below, sequenced in a study of cytomegalovirus exposure and HLA in healthy donors. PCR employed 60 Vbeta and 13 Jbeta primers. Produced via immunoSEQ multiplex PCR; TCRdb's table is partial and in-frame only. Here the sample spans about 130,000 clones, roughly 79% being singletons. The sequenced sample was PBMCs. These receptor sequences come from a man younger than 35 in good health and CMV-seronegative.

The chain has TRBV2 and TRBJ1-5; D gene unclear. CDR3 size: 14 residues. CDR1 is SNHLY and CDR2 is FYNNEI in the germline V gene. Trimming cost V 2 bases and J 7 bases, with 12 bases left between them. The CDR3 bases are TGTGCCAGCAGTGAACGAGGGAATTGGCAGCCCCAGCATTTT. Translating it yields CASSERGNWQPQHF. The full variable domain, in which reference TRBV2 and TRBJ1-5 provide the parts outside the CDR3, is EPEVTQTPSHQVTQMGQEVILRCVPISNHLYFYWYRQILGQKVEFLVSFYNNEISEKSEIFDDQFSVERPDGSNFTLKIRSTKLEDSAMYFCASSERGNWQPQHFGDGTRLSIL.

The CDR3 DNA sequence: TGCAGCGTTTACCCCCAGGTGAACACTGAAGCTTTCTTT. Protein: CSVYPQVNTEAFF. The chain has TRBV29-1 and TRBJ1-1; D not certain. V lost 5 bases, J lost 0 bases, and 10 bases lay in between. CDR3 size: 13 residues. Germline V gives CDR1 SQVTM, CDR2 ANQGSEA.

The genes are TRBV30 and TRBJ2-2, with 7 bases identical to TRBD1. CDR3 length equals 17 residues. Germline assignment: CDR1 GTSNPN and CDR2 SVGIG (reference sequence). The trim removed 3 bases at V and 1 base at J, leaving 11 bases unmatched. The CDR3 loop reads CAWRRTGVLQNTGELFF. DNA for the CDR3: TGTGCCTGGAGGAGAACAGGGGTCCTCCAGAACACCGGGGAGCTGTTTTTT. The complete variable domain, with remaining parts taken from reference TRBV30 and TRBJ2-2, reads SQTIHQWPATLVQPVGSPLSLECTVEGTSNPNLYWYRQAAGRGLQLLFYSVGIGQISSEVPQNLSASRPQDRQFILSSKKLLLSDSGFYLCAWRRTGVLQNTGELFFGEGSRLTVL.

The V and J genes are TRBV28 and TRBJ2-7, with D perhaps matching TRBD2 (5 bases). CDR1 is MDHEN, CDR2 SYDVKM, per germline. Trimming pared 2 bases from V and 3 bases from J, leaving 14 bases between. The CDR3 runs 15 residues. As DNA, the CDR3 is TGTGCCAGCAGTTTAGCTTTGGGAGCCTTCTACGAGCAGTACTTC. Amino acids: CASSLALGAFYEQYF.

The V call is TRBV2, the J call TRBJ1-2, with D perhaps matching TRBD1 (6 bases). CDR3 length equals 12 residues. Trimming pared 7 bases from V and 4 bases from J, leaving 10 bases between. Per germline, CDR1 SNHLY and CDR2 FYNNEI. The CDR3 is CASMAGAYGYTF. For the CDR3, the DNA is TGTGCCAGCATGGCAGGGGCCTATGGCTACACCTTC. The full variable domain, completed using reference TRBV2 and TRBJ1-2, is EPEVTQTPSHQVTQMGQEVILRCVPISNHLYFYWYRQILGQKVEFLVSFYNNEISEKSEIFDDQFSVERPDGSNFTLKIRSTKLEDSAMYFCASMAGAYGYTFGSGTRLTVV.

The chain has TRBV5-1 and TRBJ1-4; TRBD1 is a possible D gene (6 bases). This CDR3 is built from 16 residues. The germline V and J ends were trimmed by 0 bases and 7 bases, with 16 bases remaining between them. Germline-derived CDR1 and CDR2 are SGHRS and YFSETQ. CDR3 region: CASSLGQAQVGEKLFF. In DNA, the CDR3 is TGCGCCAGCAGCTTGGGACAGGCCCAGGTGGGTGAAAAACTGTTTTTT.

The chain combines TRBV6-5 with TRBJ1-2, with 7 bases fitting TRBD1. V was clipped by 6 bases and J by 1 base; unmatched bases: 5. CDR1 is MNHEY, CDR2 SVGAGI, per germline. CDR3 length equals 14 residues. The CDR3 is CASRPGGNNYGYTF. CDR3 DNA sequence: TGTGCCAGCAGACCAGGGGGAAATAACTATGGCTACACCTTC.

The chain employs TRBV6-5 and TRBJ2-7; possible D gene TRBD1, 5 bases. Germline lookup yields CDR1 MNHEY and CDR2 SVGAGI. This CDR3 has 15 amino acids. V lost 0 bases to trimming and J lost 2 bases, with 11 bases between them. This chain's CDR3 is CASSYSVGRPYEQYF. As DNA, the CDR3 is TGTGCCAGCAGTTACTCTGTGGGGCGCCCCTACGAGCAGTACTTC.

The V and J genes are TRBV4-2 and TRBJ1-4; 7 bases fit TRBD1. CDR3 length: 16 residues. V was clipped by 2 bases and J by 3 bases; unmatched bases: 6. Germline CDR1 reads LGHNA; CDR2 reads YNFKEQ. The CDR3 nucleotides are TGTGCCAGCAGCCAAACTCGACAGGGCCCTAATGAAAAACTGTTTTTT. Translation: CASSQTRQGPNEKLFF.

This chain connects TRBV27 to TRBJ2-5; 7 bases map to TRBD1. Per the germline V gene, CDR1 is MNHEY and CDR2 is SMNVEV (reference sequence). The CDR3 totals 13 residues. J gave up 1 base and V 6 bases, and 2 bases lay outside the gene matches. DNA for the CDR3: TGTGCCAGCAGCTGGGACAGCCAAGAGACCCAGTACTTC. The encoded protein is CASSWDSQETQYF.

This chain connects TRBV5-1 to TRBJ2-7; 8 nucleotides agree with TRBD2. J was trimmed by 0 bases and V by 0 bases; bases with no gene match: 20. Germline CDR1 is SGHRS and CDR2 is YFSETQ. This CDR3 contains 21 residues. CDR3 region: CASSLAPGGQAVRVSSYEQYF. CDR3 DNA: TGCGCCAGCAGCTTGGCTCCGGGGGGGCAGGCCGTAAGAGTGAGCTCCTACGAGCAGTACTTC.

V is TRBV15 and J is TRBJ1-4; D gene ambiguous. Germline lookup yields CDR1 LNHNV and CDR2 YYDKDF (reference sequence). Trimming removed 3 bases at V and 8 bases at J, with 7 bases between. CDR3 length: 12 residues. The CDR3 sequence is CATSRQKEKLFF. CDR3 coding DNA: TGTGCCACCAGCAGGCAGAAGGAAAAACTGTTTTTT.

This clone was observed a handful of times. The rearrangement joins TRBV10-3 to TRBJ1-3; 9 nucleotides align to TRBD1. Germline V gives CDR1 ENHRY, CDR2 SYGVKD. This CDR3 contains 15 residues. V dropped 4 bases and J dropped 2; count of bases not matched to a gene: 3. The CDR3 loop is CAISGGQGTGNTIYF. CDR3 nucleotides: TGTGCCATCAGTGGCGGACAGGGGACTGGAAACACCATATATTTT.

This sequence joins TRBV7-6 and TRBJ2-3; no clear D gene. The germline V gene encodes CDR1 SGHVS and CDR2 FNYEAQ. The CDR3 contains 13 residues. Deletions cut 5 bases from V and 6 bases from J, with 12 bases between. The CDR3 spells CASSPLSLDTQYF. CDR3 coding DNA: TGTGCCAGCAGCCCCCTTTCGTTGGATACGCAGTATTTT.

The rearrangement joins TRBV7-4 to TRBJ1-1, with unresolved D. V lost 1 base and J lost 5, with 8 bases in between. This CDR3 region has 13 residues. The germline V gene has CDR1 SGHVT and CDR2 SQSDAQ. The DNA for the CDR3 is TGTGCCAGCAGCTTAGACGGAGATACTGAAGCTTTCTTT. As protein: CASSLDGDTEAFF.

The V call is TRBV5-4, the J call TRBJ1-2; 8 nucleotides match TRBD1. CDR1 is SGHNT and CDR2 is YYREEE in the germline V gene (reference sequence). Trimming cost V 6 bases and J 4 bases; bases outside gene matches: 2. The length of the CDR3 is 12 residues. The CDR3 reads CASKGQGYGYTF. The CDR3 DNA reads as TGTGCCAGCAAAGGACAGGGCTATGGCTACACCTTC.

This chain joins TRBV6-4 and TRBJ1-4; D is possibly TRBD1 (6 bases). Per germline, CDR1 MRHNA and CDR2 SNTAGT. Trimming pared 3 bases from V and 8 bases from J, leaving 13 bases between. The CDR3 contains 14 residues. CDR3 sequence: CASSEQGSGEKLFF. The CDR3 region has the DNA TGTGCCAGCAGTGAACAGGGATCGGGGGAAAAACTGTTTTTT.

V is TRBV4-3 and J is TRBJ1-2, with a tentative D call TRBD1 (5 bases). This CDR3 has 16 amino acids. The V and J ends lost 0 bases and 4 bases respectively, with 15 bases between them. CDR1 and CDR2 (germline): LGHNA, YSLEER. The CDR3 here is CASSQDLSGTTYGYTF. CDR3 sequence (DNA): TGCGCCAGCAGCCAAGATCTTAGCGGGACGACCTATGGCTACACCTTC.

The chain joins TRBV5-4 to TRBJ1-1; 10 bases agree with TRBD1. After removal of 4 bases from V and 1 base from J, the junction contained 7 bases not matched to a gene. The CDR3 extends over 16 amino acids. Germline CDR1 and CDR2: SGHNT and YYREEE (reference sequence). CDR3 DNA sequence: TGTGCCAGCAGCCCGGGACAGGGGCTTCGGAACACTGAAGCTTTCTTT. Protein: CASSPGQGLRNTEAFF.

This clone was detected once. The chain has TRBV4-3 and TRBJ1-1; tentatively, D is TRBD1 (5 bases). V lost 8 bases and J 1 base, leaving 11 bases between the germline ends. The CDR3 is 13 residues long. Germline CDR1 reads LGHNA; CDR2 reads YSLEER. The CDR3 spells CASRGTRNTEAFF. As DNA, the CDR3 is TGCGCCAGCCGGGGGACGCGGAACACTGAAGCTTTCTTT.

This chain uses TRBV4-1 with TRBJ2-5, with 9 bases aligning to TRBD2. After removal of 0 bases from V and 5 bases from J, the junction contained 4 bases not matched to a gene. The CDR3 loop spans 15 amino acids. The germline V gene has CDR1 MGHRA and CDR2 YSYEKL. CDR3 coding DNA: TGCGCCAGCAGCCAAGATCCCAGCGGGGGGGAGACCCAGTACTTC. Protein product: CASSQDPSGGETQYF.

CDR3 in amino acids: CASSKTRNGYNEQFF. In DNA form, the CDR3 reads TGTGCCAGCAGTAAGACCAGAAACGGGTACAATGAGCAGTTCTTC. This sequence joins TRBV6-4 and TRBJ2-1; the D is unclear. CDR1 and CDR2 (germline): MRHNA, SNTAGT. V was cut by 5 bases and J by 4 bases, with 15 bases left in between. This CDR3 spans 15 amino acids.

This chain uses TRBV5-1 with TRBJ2-5; D remains ambiguous. Deletions cut 1 base from V and 5 bases from J, with 6 bases between. Germline CDR1 and CDR2: SGHRS and YFSETQ. The CDR3 totals 12 residues. CDR3 region: CASSLPQETQYF. The CDR3 region has the DNA TGCGCCAGCAGCTTGCCCCAGGAGACCCAGTACTTC.

This chain links TRBV9 with TRBJ2-7, with D unresolved. Germline CDR1 SGDLS, CDR2 YYNGEE. CDR3 length equals 15 residues. V shed 0 bases and J shed 0 bases, with 10 bases lying between them. In DNA, the CDR3 is TGTGCCAGCAGCGTAGGGGCACTGAGCTCCTACGAGCAGTACTTC. As protein: CASSVGALSSYEQYF. The full variable domain, in which reference TRBV9 and TRBJ2-7 provide the parts outside the CDR3, is DSGVTQTPKHLITATGQRVTLRCSPRSGDLSVYWYQQSLDQGLQFLIQYYNGEERAKGNILERFSAQQFPDLHSELNLSSLELGDSALYFCASSVGALSSYEQYFGPGTRLTVT.

The chain combines TRBV10-3 with TRBJ1-4; possible D gene TRBD1, 5 bases. The CDR3 contains 14 residues. The V end was cut by 0 bases, the J end by 5 bases, with 7 bases between. From germline, CDR1 is ENHRY and CDR2 SYGVKD. The CDR3 DNA reads as TGTGCCATCAGTGAGTCTGGGGGGAATGAAAAACTGTTTTTT. It specifies CAISESGGNEKLFF.

This chain links TRBV18 with TRBJ2-7; 8 positions match TRBD2. CDR1 is KGHSH, CDR2 LQKENI, per germline. This CDR3 is 15 amino acids long. V lost 3 bases, J lost 0 bases, and 4 bases stayed unmatched. As DNA, the CDR3 is TGTGCCAGCTCACCTGGGCTAGCGGGCTCCTACGAGCAGTACTTC. Amino acids: CASSPGLAGSYEQYF. The variable domain in full, completed from reference TRBV18 and TRBJ2-7, reads NAGVMQNPRHLVRRRGQEARLRCSPMKGHSHVYWYRQLPEEGLKFMVYLQKENIIDESGMPKERFSAEFPKEGPSILRIQQVVRGDSAAYFCASSPGLAGSYEQYFGPGTRLTVT.

This chain connects TRBV14 to TRBJ2-7, with 7 bases lining up with TRBD1. The CDR3 sequence is 17 residues long. Germline trimming cut 2 bases from V and 1 base from J; bases unmatched to any gene: 11. Germline V gives CDR1 SGHDN, CDR2 FVKESK. The CDR3 sequence: CASSQNRQGHRSYEQYF. CDR3 nucleotides: TGTGCCAGCAGCCAAAACCGACAGGGACATAGGTCCTACGAGCAGTACTTC.